Following are 2 T cell receptor beta chains from one sample sequenced in a study of technical replicates of blood from several donors. Produced via immunoSEQ multiplex PCR; TCRdb's table is partial and in-frame only. The sample lists approximately 99,000 clones; approximately 96% were seen once. The sequenced sample was T cells isolated from PBMCs. These receptor sequences come from a human donor in good health.

This clone was detected only once. The genes are TRBV25-1 and TRBJ2-5; maybe TRBD2 (5 bases). Per germline, CDR1 MGHDK and CDR2 SYGVNS. The CDR3 consists of 12 residues. The germline V and J ends were trimmed by 4 bases and 8 bases, with 11 bases remaining between them. CDR3 protein: CASSVDRGTQYF. The CDR3, as DNA: TGTGCCAGCAGTGTGGACCGGGGAACCCAGTACTTC.

The rearrangement uses TRBV5-6 and TRBJ1-1; D not resolved. The V end lost 0 bases, the J end lost 1 base, and 13 bases lay between the germline ends. The CDR3 sequence is 16 residues long. Germline-derived CDR1 and CDR2 are SGHDT and YYEEEE. This CDR3 reads CASSLGPGTANTEAFF. The CDR3 region has the DNA TGTGCCAGCAGCTTGGGCCCGGGTACTGCGAACACTGAAGCTTTCTTT.